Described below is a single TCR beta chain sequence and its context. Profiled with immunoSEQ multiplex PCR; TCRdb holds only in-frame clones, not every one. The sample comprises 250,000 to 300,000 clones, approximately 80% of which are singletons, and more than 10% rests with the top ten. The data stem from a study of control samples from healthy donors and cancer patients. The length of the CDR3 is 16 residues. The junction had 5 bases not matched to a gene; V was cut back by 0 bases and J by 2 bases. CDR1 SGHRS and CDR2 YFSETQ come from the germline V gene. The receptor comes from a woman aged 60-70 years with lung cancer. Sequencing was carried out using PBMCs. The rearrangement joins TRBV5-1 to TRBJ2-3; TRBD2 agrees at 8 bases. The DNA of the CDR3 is TGCGCCAGCAGCTTGGTGCCTAGCGGGCTCACAGATACGCAGTATTTT. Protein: CASSLVPSGLTDTQYF.